The clone carrying this T cell receptor beta chain was seen once. The assay covered approximately 10^5 TCR templates per sample. Clones were sequenced by immunoSEQ multiplex PCR, and TCRdb holds only the in-frame ones, with some missing. The table has tens of thousands of clones, 90% to 95% seen once; the top ten hold 35% to 45%. This record comes from a study of siplizumab effects on memory and regulatory T cells. CDR3 length: 14 residues. CDR1 and CDR2 from the germline V gene are SGHTA and FQGNSA. Trimming stripped 1 base from V and 1 base from J, with 7 bases between. Source material: CD8+ T cells sorted from blood. The receptor comes from a human donor in good health. V usage is TRBV7-2 and J usage is TRBJ1-1; D may be TRBD1 (5 bases). The CDR3 nucleotides are TGTGCCAGCAGCTTAGTGGGGGAGAACACTGAAGCTTTCTTT. It translates to CASSLVGENTEAFF.